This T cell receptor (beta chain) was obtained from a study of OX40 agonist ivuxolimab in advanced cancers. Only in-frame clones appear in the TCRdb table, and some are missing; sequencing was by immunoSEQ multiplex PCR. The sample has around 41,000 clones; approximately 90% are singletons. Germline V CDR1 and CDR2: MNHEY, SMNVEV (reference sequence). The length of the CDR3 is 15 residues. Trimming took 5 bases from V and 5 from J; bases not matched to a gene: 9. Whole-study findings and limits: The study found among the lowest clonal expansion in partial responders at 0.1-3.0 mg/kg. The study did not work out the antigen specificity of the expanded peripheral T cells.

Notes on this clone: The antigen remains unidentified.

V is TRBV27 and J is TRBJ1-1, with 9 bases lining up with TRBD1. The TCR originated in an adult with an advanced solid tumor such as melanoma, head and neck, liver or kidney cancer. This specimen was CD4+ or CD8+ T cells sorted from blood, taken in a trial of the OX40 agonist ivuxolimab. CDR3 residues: CASSNEDRGGTEAFF. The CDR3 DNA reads TGTGCCAGCAGTAACGAGGACAGGGGAGGAACTGAAGCTTTCTTT.